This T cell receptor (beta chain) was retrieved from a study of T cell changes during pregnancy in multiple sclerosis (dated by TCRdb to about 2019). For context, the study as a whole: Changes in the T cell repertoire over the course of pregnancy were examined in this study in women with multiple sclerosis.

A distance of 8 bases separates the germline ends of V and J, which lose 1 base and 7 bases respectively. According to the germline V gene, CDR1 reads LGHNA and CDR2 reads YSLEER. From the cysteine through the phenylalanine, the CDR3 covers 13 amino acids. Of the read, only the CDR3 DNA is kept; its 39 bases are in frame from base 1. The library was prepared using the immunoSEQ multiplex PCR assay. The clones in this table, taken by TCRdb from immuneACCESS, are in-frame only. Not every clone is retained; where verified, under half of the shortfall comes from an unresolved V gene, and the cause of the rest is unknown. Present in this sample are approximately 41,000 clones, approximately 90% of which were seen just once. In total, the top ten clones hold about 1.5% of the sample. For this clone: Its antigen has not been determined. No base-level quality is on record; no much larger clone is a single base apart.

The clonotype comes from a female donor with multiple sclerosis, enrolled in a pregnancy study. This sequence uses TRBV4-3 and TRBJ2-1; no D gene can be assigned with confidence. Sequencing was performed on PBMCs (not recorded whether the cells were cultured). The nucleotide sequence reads TGCGCCAGCAGCCAAGGGCTCTTGAATGAGCAGTTCTTC. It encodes CASSQGLLNEQFF.